What follows describes a single T cell receptor beta chain. Its target is unknown. The germline V gene has CDR1 MGHDK and CDR2 SYGVNS. V gave up 0 bases and J gave up 0 bases, with 15 bases separating them. CDR3 length equals 18 residues. The sample comes from a study of cytomegalovirus exposure and HLA in healthy donors. The study drew the donors from its roughly 120-subject validation cohort, separate from the approximately 690-subject first cohort. Study results and limitations: The TCR clusters that emerged in the first cohort tended, a later analysis found, to co-occur in the approximately 110 validation repertoires. Per published reports, the classifier diagnosed cytomegalovirus status with high specificity and sensitivity. Overall, some 160 TCR beta chains were annotated as cytomegalovirus-associated.

Here immunoSEQ multiplex PCR was the method, and the copy in TCRdb shows in-frame clones only, minus some. This table holds about 220,000 clones, approximately 90% found once. The receptor was derived from a woman between 18 and 29 years old in good health and CMV-seronegative. The chain recombines TRBV25-1 with TRBJ2-1; D possibly corresponds to TRBD2 (6 bases). The sample was PBMCs. The CDR3 is CASSEYLGGGSSYNEQFF. The CDR3 DNA follows: TGTGCCAGCAGTGAATATCTGGGAGGTGGGAGCTCCTACAATGAGCAGTTCTTC.